This entry is about one TCR beta chain. This clone is large (0.1 to 1%). Its antigen is currently not known. Per-base qualities were not stored, and no clone one base away is much larger. The CDR1 and CDR2 encoded by the germline V gene are MNHGY and SAAAGT. The CDR3, cysteine through phenylalanine, is 15 amino acids long. Solely the CDR3 DNA is kept, with 45 bases framed from the first base. Trimming takes 5 bases from V and 3 bases from J, and the germline ends sit 16 bases apart. The data stem from a study of T cells in localized non-small cell lung cancer (dated by TCRdb to 2018 to 2021). Study-wide context: The study examined T cell repertoires in 200 to 300 patients with early-stage NSCLC and compared tumors with uninvolved tumor-adjacent lungs. The cohort consisted of approximately 240 treatment-naive NSCLC patients whose localized lung tumors had been resected. Of the NSCLC patients, 129 were male and approximately 100 were female, and the mean age was about 69 years.

TCR beta CDR3 regions were sequenced from DNA using the immunoSEQ Assay. In the original analysis: To compute T cell density, TCR beta template counts were normalized to usable DNA, which was estimated by amplifying housekeeping genes. Using the preseqR package, richness was estimated by extrapolating to 120,000 templates for tissue samples and 400,000 templates for PBMC samples. Clonality was defined by subtracting Pielou's evenness from one. To identify tissue-enriched TCRs, differential abundance testing was run on productive amino-acid clonotypes with a minimum total count of 5 and an alpha of 0.1. The Jaccard Index and the Morisita Overlap Index were used to measure how much the repertoires overlapped between compartments. TCR beta CDR3s were clustered by GLIPH together with public tetramer-defined viral CDR3s, and at least three viral sequences plus V-gene enrichment were required for viral motifs. TCRdb stores this immuneACCESS table with in-frame sequences only. Part of the clones is absent; in the studies checked, under half of the shortfall reflects unresolved V genes, and no reason is known for the rest. V, J and clone size derive from that table, while D and trimming were established from the DNA sequence. The sample contains over a thousand clones, more than 20% of them found a single time. Of the sample, around 20% falls within the top ten clones.

Study-level results and caveats: Higher blood T cell density associated with longer overall survival, while higher adjacent-lung clonality associated with shorter survival. Because the study design was exploratory, TCR variables were selected using unadjusted p-values without false-discovery rate correction. A median of around 62 of the top 100 tumor clones turned up in the paired uninvolved adjacent lung, and roughly 30 of those clones also ranked among the top 100 of that same adjacent lung. Because multi-region tumor sequencing was not performed, intratumor heterogeneity could not be ruled out. Uninvolved tumor-adjacent lung showed the highest T cell clonality, higher than tumor, which suggests more focused antigenic responses in the uninvolved tumor-adjacent lung.

Uninvolved adjacent lung was obtained at least 2 cm from the tumor margin, and the absence of atypia was confirmed by two independent pathologists. At diagnosis, tumor, uninvolved tumor-adjacent lung and peripheral blood were collected and then preserved as a mix of FFPE and fresh-frozen material. The sequencing here drew on normal lung tissue next to the tumor, taken before any cancer treatment. The clonotype originates from a man aged 40-75 years with stage II squamous cell lung carcinoma. This sequence uses TRBV6-8 and TRBJ1-1; D gene: possibly TRBD1, on 6 matching bases. The CDR3 reads as follows: CASSEDSQRDTEAFF. The nucleotides read TGTGCCAGCAGTGAGGACAGTCAGCGGGACACTGAAGCTTTCTTT.